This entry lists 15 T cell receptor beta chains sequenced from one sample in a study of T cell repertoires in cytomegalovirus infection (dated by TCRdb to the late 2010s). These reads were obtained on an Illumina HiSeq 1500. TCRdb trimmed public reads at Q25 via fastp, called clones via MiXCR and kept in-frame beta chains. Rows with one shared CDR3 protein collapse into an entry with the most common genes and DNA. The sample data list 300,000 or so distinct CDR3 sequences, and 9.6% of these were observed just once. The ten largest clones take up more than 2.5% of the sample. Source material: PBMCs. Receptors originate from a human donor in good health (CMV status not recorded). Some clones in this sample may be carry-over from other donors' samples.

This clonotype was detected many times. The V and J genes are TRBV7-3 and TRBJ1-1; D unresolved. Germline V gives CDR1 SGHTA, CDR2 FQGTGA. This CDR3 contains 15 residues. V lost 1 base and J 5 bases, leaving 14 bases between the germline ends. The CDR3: CASSLSGKMGTEAFF. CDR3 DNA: TGTGCCAGCAGCTTAAGTGGCAAAATGGGGACTGAAGCTTTCTTT.

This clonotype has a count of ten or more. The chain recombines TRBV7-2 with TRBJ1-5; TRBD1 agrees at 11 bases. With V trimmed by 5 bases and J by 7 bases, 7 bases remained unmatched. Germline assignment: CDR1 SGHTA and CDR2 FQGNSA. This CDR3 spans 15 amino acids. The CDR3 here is CASSPDRGRGQPQHF. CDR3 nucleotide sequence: TGTGCCAGCAGCCCGGACAGGGGGCGCGGACAGCCCCAGCATTTT.

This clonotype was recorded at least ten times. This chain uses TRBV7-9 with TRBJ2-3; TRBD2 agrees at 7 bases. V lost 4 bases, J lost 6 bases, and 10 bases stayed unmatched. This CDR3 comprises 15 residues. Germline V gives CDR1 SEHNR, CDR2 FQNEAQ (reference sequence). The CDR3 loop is CASSSGTTYEDTQYF. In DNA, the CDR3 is TGTGCCAGCAGCTCGGGGACTACCTATGAGGATACGCAGTATTTT. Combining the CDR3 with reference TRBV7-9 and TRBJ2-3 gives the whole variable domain DTGVSQNPRHKITKRGQNVTFRCDPISEHNRLYWYRQTLGQGPEFLTYFQNEAQLEKSRLLSDRFSAERPKGSFSTLEIQRTEQGDSAMYLCASSSGTTYEDTQYFGPGTRLTVL.

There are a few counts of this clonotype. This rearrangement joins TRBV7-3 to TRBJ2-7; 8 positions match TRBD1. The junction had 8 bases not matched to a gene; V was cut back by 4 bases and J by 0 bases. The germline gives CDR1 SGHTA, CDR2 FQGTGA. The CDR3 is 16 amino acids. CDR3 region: CASSSKTGTGSYEQYF. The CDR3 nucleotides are TGTGCCAGCAGCTCAAAGACCGGGACAGGCTCCTACGAGCAGTACTTC.

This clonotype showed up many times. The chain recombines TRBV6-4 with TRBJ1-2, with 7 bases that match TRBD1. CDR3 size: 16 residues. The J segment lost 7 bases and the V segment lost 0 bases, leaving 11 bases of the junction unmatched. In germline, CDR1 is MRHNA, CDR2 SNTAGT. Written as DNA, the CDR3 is TGTGCCAGCAGTGACTCGAGTCCAGGGGGAATAGGTGGCTACACCTTC. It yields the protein CASSDSSPGGIGGYTF.

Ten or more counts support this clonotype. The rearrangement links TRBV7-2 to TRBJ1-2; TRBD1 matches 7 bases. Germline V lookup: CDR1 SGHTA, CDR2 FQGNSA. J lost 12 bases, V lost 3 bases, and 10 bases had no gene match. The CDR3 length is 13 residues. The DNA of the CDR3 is TGTGCCAGCAGCTTGGACAGGATTCCCACACACACCTTC. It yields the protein CASSLDRIPTHTF.

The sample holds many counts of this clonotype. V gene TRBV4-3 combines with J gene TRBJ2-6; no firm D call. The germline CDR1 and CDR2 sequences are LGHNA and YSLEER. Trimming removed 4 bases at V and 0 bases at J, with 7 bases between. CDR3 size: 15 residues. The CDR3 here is CASSPLASGANVLTF. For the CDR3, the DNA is TGCGCCAGCAGCCCCTTAGCCTCTGGGGCCAACGTCCTGACTTTC.

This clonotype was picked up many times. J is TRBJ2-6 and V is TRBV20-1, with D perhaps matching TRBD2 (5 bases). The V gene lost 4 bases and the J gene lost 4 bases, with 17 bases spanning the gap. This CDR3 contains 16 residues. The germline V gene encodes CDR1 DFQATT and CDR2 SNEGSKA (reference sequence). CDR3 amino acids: CSAIERALIGANVLTF. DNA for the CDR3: TGCAGTGCTATTGAGAGGGCCCTGATAGGGGCCAACGTCCTGACTTTC.

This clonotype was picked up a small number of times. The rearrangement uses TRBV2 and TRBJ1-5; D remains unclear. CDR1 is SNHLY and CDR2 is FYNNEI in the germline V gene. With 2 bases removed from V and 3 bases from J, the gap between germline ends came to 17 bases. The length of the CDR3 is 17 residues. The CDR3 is CASSELSVLGFNQPQHF. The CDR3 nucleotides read TGTGCCAGCAGTGAACTGTCGGTACTAGGATTCAATCAGCCCCAGCATTTT.

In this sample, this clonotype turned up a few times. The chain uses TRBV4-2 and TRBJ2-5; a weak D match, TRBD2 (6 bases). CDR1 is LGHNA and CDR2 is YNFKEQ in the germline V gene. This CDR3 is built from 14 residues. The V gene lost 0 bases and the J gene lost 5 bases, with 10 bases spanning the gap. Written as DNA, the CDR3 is TGTGCCAGCAGCCAAGAGGGACTGTCGGAGACCCAGTACTTC. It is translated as CASSQEGLSETQYF.

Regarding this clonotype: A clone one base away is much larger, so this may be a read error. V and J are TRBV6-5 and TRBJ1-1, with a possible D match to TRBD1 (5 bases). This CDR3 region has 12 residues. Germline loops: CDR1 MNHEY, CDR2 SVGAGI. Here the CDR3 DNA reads TGTGCCAGCAGTTACTCGGACACTGGAGCTTTCTTT. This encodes CASSYSDTGAFF.

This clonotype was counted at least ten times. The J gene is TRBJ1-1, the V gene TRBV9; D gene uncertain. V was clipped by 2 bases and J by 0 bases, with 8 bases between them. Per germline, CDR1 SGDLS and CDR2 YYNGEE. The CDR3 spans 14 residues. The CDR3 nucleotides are TGTGCCAGCAGCGTTTCGGGTGTGAACACTGAAGCTTTCTTT. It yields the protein CASSVSGVNTEAFF.

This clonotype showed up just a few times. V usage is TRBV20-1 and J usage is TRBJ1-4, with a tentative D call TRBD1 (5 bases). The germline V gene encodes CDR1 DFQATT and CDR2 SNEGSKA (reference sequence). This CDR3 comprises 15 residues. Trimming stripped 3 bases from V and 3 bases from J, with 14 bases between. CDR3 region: CSASRDGSPNEKLFF. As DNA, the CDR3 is TGCAGTGCTAGCCGGGACGGATCTCCTAATGAAAAACTGTTTTTT.

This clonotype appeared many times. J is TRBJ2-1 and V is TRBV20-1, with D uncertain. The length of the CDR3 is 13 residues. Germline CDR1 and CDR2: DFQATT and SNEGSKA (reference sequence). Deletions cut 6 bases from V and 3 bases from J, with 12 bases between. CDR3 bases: TGCAGTGCCCCGCGGACCTTCTACAATGAGCAGTTCTTC. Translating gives CSAPRTFYNEQFF.

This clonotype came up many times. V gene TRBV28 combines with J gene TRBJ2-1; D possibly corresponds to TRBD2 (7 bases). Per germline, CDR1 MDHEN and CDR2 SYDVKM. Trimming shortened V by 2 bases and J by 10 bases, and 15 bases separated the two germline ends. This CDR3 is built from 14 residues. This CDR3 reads CASSLRGGDREQFF. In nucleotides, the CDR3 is TGTGCCAGCAGTTTAAGGGGGGGGGATCGGGAGCAGTTCTTC.